The 32 T cell receptor beta chains below were found in one sample sequenced in a study of T-cell reconstitution after alpha-beta-depleted transplantation in children. Unique molecular identifiers were used in preparing the TCRbeta library. TCRdb itself ran the PCR reads through MiXCR, one entry per CDR3 protein. The table lists 190,000 or so distinct CDR3 sequences, approximately 6.6% of them singletons, with more than 2.5% in the top ten. The starting material was PBMCs from the stem cell graft donor, obtained from the stem cell graft. The receptors were gathered from a human donor who donated a stem cell graft to a child with Wiskott-Aldrich syndrome.

This clonotype showed up many times. CDR3 nucleotide sequence: TGCGCCAGCAGCCAAGATCAATTATTGGTCCCCGAGCAGTACTTC. Amino acids: CASSQDQLLVPEQYF. The chain has TRBV4-1 and TRBJ2-7; D ambiguous. CDR3 length equals 15 residues. V gave up 0 bases and J gave up 6 bases, with 15 bases separating them. Looked up from germline, CDR1 is MGHRA and CDR2 is YSYEKL.

This clonotype was observed many times. This chain joins TRBV12-3 or TRBV12-4 and TRBJ2-1; 7 bases agree with TRBD2. The J segment lost 7 bases and the V segment lost 0 bases, leaving 3 bases of the junction unmatched. The CDR3 spans 14 residues. CDR3 residues: CASSLAGGSNEQFF. In nucleotides, the CDR3 is TGTGCCAGCAGTTTAGCGGGGGGGTCGAATGAGCAGTTCTTC.

This clonotype was detected many times. This chain joins TRBV7-6 and TRBJ1-1; the match to TRBD1 covers 8 bases. Germline trimming cut 4 bases from V and 5 bases from J; bases unmatched to any gene: 9. CDR3 length: 15 amino acids. CDR1 is SGHVS and CDR2 is FNYEAQ in the germline V gene. The CDR3 loop is CASSSLRGPGTEAFF. The DNA of the CDR3 is TGTGCCAGCAGCTCCCTCAGGGGGCCTGGAACTGAAGCTTTCTTT. Filled out from reference TRBV7-6 and TRBJ1-1, the complete variable domain reads GAGVSQSPRYKVTKRGQDVALRCDPISGHVSLYWYRQALGQGPEFLTYFNYEAQQDKSGLPNDRFSAERPEGSISTLTIQRTEQRDSAMYRCASSSLRGPGTEAFFGQGTRLTVV.

This clonotype was counted at least ten times. The chain combines TRBV10-2 with TRBJ2-7, with D perhaps TRBD1 (6 bases). Germline values: CDR1 WSHSY, CDR2 SAAADI. The CDR3 has 13 residues. The ends were cut back, 6 bases at V and 5 bases at J, with 14 bases in the middle. In DNA form, the CDR3 reads TGCGCCAGCAGACCCCGGGACACCGACGAGCAGTACTTC. Its translation: CASRPRDTDEQYF.

This clonotype showed up many times. This chain connects TRBV20-1 to TRBJ1-1; D remains ambiguous. This CDR3 is built from 13 residues. The ends were cut back, 3 bases at V and 3 bases at J, with 11 bases in the middle. The germline V gene encodes CDR1 DFQATT and CDR2 SNEGSKA (reference sequence). The CDR3 DNA sequence: TGCAGTGCTAGTAAGGGATCGGACACTGAAGCTTTCTTT. This sequence encodes CSASKGSDTEAFF.

Points on this clonotype: A read error may explain this, as a much larger clone is one base away. The chain couples TRBV12-3 or TRBV12-4 to TRBJ2-1; TRBD2 matches 10 bases. This CDR3 has 16 amino acids. Here the CDR3 reads CAGSPLAGVSYNEQFF. CDR3 coding DNA: TGTGCCGGCAGTCCGCTAGCGGGAGTATCCTACAATGAGCAGTTCTTC.

This clonotype has only a few counts. The chain recombines TRBV7-9 with TRBJ1-1; TRBD1 aligns across 7 bases. This CDR3 has 14 residues. From germline, CDR1 is SEHNR and CDR2 FQNEAQ (reference sequence). Trimming cost V 6 bases and J 2 bases; bases outside gene matches: 6. The CDR3 region is CASRKDRENTEAFF. The CDR3, as DNA: TGTGCCAGCAGAAAAGACAGGGAAAACACTGAAGCTTTCTTT. Looking up the rest from reference TRBV7-9 and TRBJ1-1 gives the full variable domain: DTGVSQNPRHKITKRGQNVTFRCDPISEHNRLYWYRQTLGQGPEFLTYFQNEAQLEKSRLLSDRFSAERPKGSFSTLEIQRTEQGDSAMYLCASRKDRENTEAFFGQGTRLTVV.

This clonotype was counted between two and nine times. In nucleotides, the CDR3 is TGTGCCAGCTCACCGGGGGGGGAAGCTTTCTTT. It is translated as CASSPGGEAFF. The chain uses TRBV18 and TRBJ1-1; tentatively, D is TRBD1 (5 bases). There are 11 residues in the CDR3. Germline V gene data show CDR1 as KGHSH and CDR2 as LQKENI. The germline V and J ends were trimmed by 3 bases and 8 bases, with 7 bases remaining between them.

There are many counts of this clonotype. V is TRBV7-9 and J is TRBJ1-6; D gene uncertain. The ends were cut back, 5 bases at V and 11 bases at J, with 10 bases in the middle. CDR1 SEHNR and CDR2 FQNEAQ come from the germline V gene (reference sequence). The CDR3 is 12 residues long. Written as DNA, the CDR3 is TGTGCCAGCAGCCACGGTGGGGCACCCCTCCACTTT. This sequence encodes CASSHGGAPLHF.

This clonotype was detected ten times or more. The chain combines TRBV6-5 with TRBJ2-7; possibly TRBD1 for D (6 bases). V dropped 0 bases and J dropped 1 base, with 10 bases sitting between them. Germline V gene data show CDR1 as MNHEY and CDR2 as SVGAGI. CDR3 size: 15 residues. In DNA form, the CDR3 reads TGTGCCAGCAGTTACTCGGACAGCATATCCTACGAGCAGTACTTC. Protein sequence: CASSYSDSISYEQYF.

In this sample, this clonotype turned up many times. The rearrangement uses TRBV6-4 and TRBJ2-1, with 12 positions matching TRBD1. CDR1 is MRHNA and CDR2 is SNTAGT in the germline V gene. Trimming removed 6 bases from V and 0 bases from J; junction bases left unmatched: 18. This CDR3 has 21 amino acids. The CDR3 DNA reads TGTGCCAGCAGGGAAAAGACCGGGACAGGGGGCCTTAAGAGCTCCTACAATGAGCAGTTCTTC. Translating it yields CASREKTGTGGLKSSYNEQFF.

Concerning this clonotype itself: This may be a read error: a much more frequent sequence differs by one nucleotide. V and J are TRBV7-8 and TRBJ1-1; possibly TRBD1 for D (6 bases). Germline lookup yields CDR1 SGHVS and CDR2 FQNEAQ. V shed 6 bases and J shed 1 base, with 9 bases lying between them. CDR3 size: 13 residues. CDR3 residues: CASSQTGNTEAFF. The CDR3 bases are TGTGCCAGCAGTCAGACAGGGAACACTGAAGCTTTCTTT.

This chain uses TRBV7-2 with TRBJ1-5, with D possibly TRBD1 on 5 matching bases. CDR1 and CDR2 (germline): SGHTA, FQGNSA. The CDR3 contains 15 residues. V was cut by 3 bases and J by 4 bases, with 13 bases left in between. The CDR3 loop reads CASSFSGTNNQPQHF. DNA for the CDR3: TGTGCCAGCAGCTTCTCCGGGACGAATAATCAGCCCCAGCATTTT. Full variable domain (missing parts from reference TRBV7-2 and TRBJ1-5): GAGVSQSPSNKVTEKGKDVELRCDPISGHTALYWYRQSLGQGLEFLIYFQGNSAPDKSGLPSDRFSAERTGGSVSTLTIQRTQQEDSAVYLCASSFSGTNNQPQHFGDGTRLSIL.

This clonotype was detected ten times or more. The chain uses TRBV2 and TRBJ2-5, with a possible D match to TRBD1 (6 bases). V gave up 6 bases and J gave up 0 bases, with 14 bases separating them. Germline-derived CDR1 and CDR2 are SNHLY and FYNNEI. The CDR3 runs to 15 residues. CDR3 protein: CASSQLTGNQETQYF. The CDR3 nucleotides read TGTGCCAGCAGCCAACTTACAGGGAACCAAGAGACCCAGTACTTC. Together with reference TRBV2 and TRBJ2-5, the CDR3 gives the full variable domain: EPEVTQTPSHQVTQMGQEVILRCVPISNHLYFYWYRQILGQKVEFLVSFYNNEISEKSEIFDDQFSVERPDGSNFTLKIRSTKLEDSAMYFCASSQLTGNQETQYFGPGTRLLVL.

Many counts were recorded for this clonotype. J is TRBJ2-7 and V is TRBV20-1; D gene uncertain. This CDR3 spans 14 amino acids. Germline V gives CDR1 DFQATT, CDR2 SNEGSKA (reference sequence). V was shortened by 5 bases and J by 3 bases, with 17 bases between the two germline ends. The CDR3: CSAWSRGSIYEQYF. The DNA of the CDR3 is TGCAGTGCTTGGAGTCGTGGATCAATCTACGAGCAGTACTTC.

This clonotype showed up many times. The chain employs TRBV12-3 or TRBV12-4 and TRBJ2-7; no definite D call. Trimming pared 4 bases from V and 4 bases from J, leaving 17 bases between. CDR3 length: 15 residues. CDR3 residues: CASSSATRKWYEQYF. The CDR3 region has the DNA TGTGCCAGCAGTTCCGCCACGAGGAAATGGTACGAGCAGTACTTC.

At least ten counts were recorded for this clonotype. The chain joins TRBV7-9 to TRBJ2-1; 8 bases line up with TRBD1. Germline V gene sequence: CDR1 SEHNR, CDR2 FQNEAQ (reference sequence). This CDR3 is 16 amino acids long. After removal of 4 bases from V and 3 bases from J, the junction contained 8 bases not matched to a gene. Here the CDR3 DNA reads TGTGCCAGCAGCTCCCCGACAGGGGTAGGCTACAATGAGCAGTTCTTC. It is translated as CASSSPTGVGYNEQFF.

There are many counts of this clonotype. V usage is TRBV29-1 and J usage is TRBJ2-2; 14 nucleotides match TRBD2. With V trimmed by 7 bases and J by 7 bases, 8 bases remained unmatched. Germline V gene data show CDR1 as SQVTM and CDR2 as ANQGSEA. This CDR3 has 15 amino acids. The CDR3 here is CSAGTSGRTGGELFF. The CDR3 DNA is TGCAGCGCCGGGACTAGCGGGAGAACAGGCGGGGAGCTGTTTTTT.

In this sample, this clonotype turned up many times. The CDR3: CASSPRQGSNYEQYF. CDR3 coding DNA: TGTGCCAGCTCACCTCGACAGGGGTCCAACTACGAGCAGTACTTC. The rearrangement links TRBV18 to TRBJ2-7; 8 bases are shared with TRBD1. Germline CDR1 reads KGHSH; CDR2 reads LQKENI. J lost 3 bases, V lost 3 bases, and 7 bases had no gene match. The CDR3 has 15 residues.

This clonotype was counted ten times or more. The V call is TRBV10-3, the J call TRBJ1-1, with a weak D call TRBD1 (6 bases). Trimming left V 6 bases short and J 2 bases short, with 10 bases between. The CDR3 length is 13 residues. From germline, CDR1 is ENHRY and CDR2 SYGVKD. The CDR3: CAISGTTNTEAFF. CDR3 DNA: TGTGCCATCAGCGGGACAACAAACACTGAAGCTTTCTTT.

This clonotype was seen repeatedly, ten times or more. The CDR3 nucleotides are TGCGCCAGCAGCTCGGGTTGGGGGCAGGATTCACCCCTCCACTTT. Its translation: CASSSGWGQDSPLHF. The rearrangement uses TRBV5-1 and TRBJ1-6; possible D gene TRBD1, 6 bases. This CDR3 is 15 amino acids long. Trimming cost V 3 bases and J 8 bases, with 15 bases left between them. Per germline, CDR1 SGHRS and CDR2 YFSETQ.

This chain uses TRBV19 with TRBJ2-7; tentatively, D is TRBD1 (6 bases). Germline V gene sequence: CDR1 LNHDA, CDR2 SQIVND (reference sequence). The CDR3 sequence is 16 residues long. Trimming pared 4 bases from V and 2 bases from J, leaving 18 bases between. The CDR3 loop reads CASSNRKAGVTYEQYF. CDR3 sequence (DNA): TGTGCCAGTAGTAATCGGAAGGCAGGGGTTACCTACGAGCAGTACTTC.

This clonotype came up many times. V is TRBV27 and J is TRBJ2-3; the match to TRBD2 covers 8 bases. V lost 1 base and J lost 6; bases outside the gene matches: 6. Germline V lookup: CDR1 MNHEY, CDR2 SMNVEV (reference sequence). This CDR3 region has 15 residues. DNA of the CDR3: TGTGCCAGCAGTTTATGGCGGGGGGTCCCTGATACGCAGTATTTT. It specifies CASSLWRGVPDTQYF.

This clonotype was found many times. This rearrangement joins TRBV20-1 to TRBJ2-5; D is perhaps TRBD2 (5 bases). CDR3 length: 11 amino acids. Germline V CDR1 and CDR2: DFQATT, SNEGSKA (reference sequence). Trimming took 7 bases from V and 2 from J, leaving 8 bases between them. CDR3: CSVGVQETQYF. The CDR3 DNA follows: TGCAGTGTGGGAGTTCAAGAGACCCAGTACTTC.

This clonotype was seen ten or more times. This chain connects TRBV7-6 to TRBJ1-3, with 7 bases fitting TRBD1. Germline trimming cut 5 bases from V and 4 bases from J; bases unmatched to any gene: 8. The CDR3 loop spans 15 amino acids. The germline V gene encodes CDR1 SGHVS and CDR2 FNYEAQ. CDR3 sequence (DNA): TGTGCCAGCAGCGGGACAGCGCCGAGGGGAAACACCATATATTTT. The encoded protein is CASSGTAPRGNTIYF.

This clonotype appeared many times. V and J are TRBV5-5 and TRBJ2-7; a weak D match, TRBD1 (6 bases). The germline V gene encodes CDR1 SGHKS and CDR2 YYEKEE (reference sequence). The CDR3 has 12 amino acids. V was clipped by 4 bases and J by 6 bases, with 11 bases between them. The chain's CDR3 is CASSRTGLEQYF. The DNA for the CDR3 is TGTGCCAGCAGCCGAACAGGGCTCGAGCAGTACTTC.

The chain joins TRBV14 to TRBJ2-1; 7 bases fit TRBD2. The CDR3 has 15 amino acids. Per germline, CDR1 SGHDN and CDR2 FVKESK. With V trimmed by 1 base and J by 2 bases, 2 bases remained unmatched. CDR3 bases: TGTGCCAGCAGCCAAGCGGGAGGCGCCTACAATGAGCAGTTCTTC. This gives the protein CASSQAGGAYNEQFF.

This clonotype was counted many times. This chain links TRBV5-1 with TRBJ2-1; TRBD2 agrees at 14 bases. CDR1 and CDR2 from the germline V gene are SGHRS and YFSETQ. The CDR3 runs to 16 residues. V lost 4 bases, J lost 4 bases, and 4 bases stayed unmatched. The CDR3 DNA reads TGCGCCAGCAGCACAGGGACTAGCGGGAGTTACAATGAGCAGTTCTTC. Protein: CASSTGTSGSYNEQFF.

The sample holds many counts of this clonotype. The chain recombines TRBV10-1 with TRBJ2-7, with D possibly TRBD1 on 5 matching bases. The CDR3 totals 16 residues. Germline-derived CDR1 and CDR2 are WNHNN and SYGVQD (reference sequence). V was shortened by 2 bases and J by 4 bases, with 18 bases between the two germline ends. The DNA of the CDR3 is TGCGCCAGCAGTGAGACCTACACCGGACACAGATACGAGCAGTACTTC. As protein: CASSETYTGHRYEQYF.

The rearrangement joins TRBV7-9 to TRBJ2-3, with 9 bases matching TRBD2. CDR1 SEHNR and CDR2 FQNEAQ come from the germline V gene (reference sequence). This CDR3 has 16 amino acids. V gave up 2 bases and J gave up 0 bases; unmatched junction bases: 3. The CDR3 is CASSLRGGASTDTQYF. CDR3 in DNA: TGTGCCAGCAGCTTACGCGGGGGGGCTAGCACAGATACGCAGTATTTT.

This chain joins TRBV14 and TRBJ2-1, with D tentatively TRBD1 or TRBD2 (5 bases each). This CDR3 region has 15 residues. Looked up from germline, CDR1 is SGHDN and CDR2 is FVKESK. The V end was cut by 4 bases, the J end by 5 bases, with 15 bases between. CDR3 sequence: CASSRGTRWDNEQFF. DNA for the CDR3: TGTGCCAGCAGCCGGGGGACCCGATGGGACAATGAGCAGTTCTTC.

For this clonotype: This sequence may be a read error, since a much larger clone differs from it by one base. The chain recombines TRBV20-1 with TRBJ2-5, with D perhaps matching TRBD2 (7 bases). The V gene's germline CDR1 is DFQATT and CDR2 SNEGSKA (reference sequence). The CDR3 is made up of 15 amino acids. The CDR3: CRARGGGGRQETQYF. In nucleotides, the CDR3 is TGCAGAGCTAGAGGGGGAGGGGGGCGCCAAGAGACCCAGTACTTC.